These 10 T cell receptor beta chains were sequenced from one sample in a study of blood T cell repertoires in COVID-19. Assay: immunoSEQ multiplex PCR; the TCRdb copy retains only in-frame clones and omits some. The sample has fewer than 50,000 clones, around four fifths seen once. Sequenced input: peripheral blood. These receptors were obtained from a woman older than 75 with active or convalescent COVID-19.

This clone was found once. The junction and the germline gene differ at one end; a read error may be behind it. The chain couples TRBV28 to TRBJ1-5, with D possibly matching TRBD1 (6 bases). This CDR3 has 14 amino acids. Looked up from germline, CDR1 is MDHEN and CDR2 is SYDVKM. CDR3 protein: CAGRKQGGSQPQHF. CDR3 DNA: TGTGCCGGCAGAAAACAGGGTGGGAGTCAGCCCCAGCATTTT. Filled out from reference TRBV28 and TRBJ1-5, the complete variable domain reads DVKVTQSSRYLVKRTGEKVFLECVQDMDHENMFWYRQDPGLGLRLIYFSYDVKMKEKGDIPEGYSVSREKKERFSLILESASTNQTSMYLCAGRKQGGSQPQHFGDGTRLSIL.

This chain uses TRBV19 with TRBJ2-6; D uncertain. Germline CDR1 and CDR2: LNHDA and SQIVND (reference sequence). The CDR3 is 17 amino acids. Trimming removed 3 bases at V and 3 bases at J, with 15 bases between. The CDR3 DNA follows: TGTGCCAGTAGTATCATGGTTTATTCGGTTGGGGCCAACGTCCTGACTTTC. It codes for CASSIMVYSVGANVLTF.

The chain couples TRBV11-2 to TRBJ2-2; D gene unclear. Germline loops: CDR1 SGHAT, CDR2 FQNNGV. The V end was cut by 3 bases, the J end by 1 base, with 6 bases between. CDR3 size: 14 residues. CDR3 DNA sequence: TGTGCCAGCAGCTTTGCAGGGAACACCGGGGAGCTGTTTTTT. This codes for CASSFAGNTGELFF.

The chain combines TRBV7-9 with TRBJ2-3; D remains ambiguous. CDR1 and CDR2 (germline): SEHNR, FQNEAQ (reference sequence). The CDR3 consists of 13 residues. V was shortened by 3 bases and J by 5 bases, with 9 bases between the two germline ends. In DNA form, the CDR3 reads TGTGCCAGCAGCTTGGTTACGGGAGATACGCAGTATTTT. It encodes CASSLVTGDTQYF. The whole variable domain, remainder taken from reference TRBV7-9 and TRBJ2-3, is DTGVSQNPRHKITKRGQNVTFRCDPISEHNRLYWYRQTLGQGPEFLTYFQNEAQLEKSRLLSDRFSAERPKGSFSTLEIQRTEQGDSAMYLCASSLVTGDTQYFGPGTRLTVL.

This clone was seen only once. The chain uses TRBV5-1 and TRBJ2-1, with 8 bases fitting TRBD1. Per germline, CDR1 SGHRS and CDR2 YFSETQ. CDR3 size: 14 residues. V gave up 2 bases and J gave up 8 bases; unmatched junction bases: 6. CDR3 region: CASSLGQGIDEQFF. CDR3 nucleotides: TGCGCCAGCAGCTTAGGACAGGGTATCGATGAGCAGTTCTTC.

CDR3 loop: CASSQGGTDYTYEQYF. The CDR3 bases are TGTGCCAGCAGCCAAGGGGGGACAGATTATACCTACGAGCAGTACTTC. V usage is TRBV3-1 (or the pseudogene TRBV3-2) and J usage is TRBJ2-7, with TRBD1 matching 7 bases. Germline V CDR1 and CDR2: LGHDT, YNNKEL (reference sequence). J gave up 2 bases and V 1 base, and 8 bases lay outside the gene matches. The CDR3 runs 16 residues.

The chain uses TRBV4-2 and TRBJ2-1; TRBD2 agrees at 9 bases. The CDR3 totals 17 residues. CDR1 is LGHNA and CDR2 is YNFKEQ in the germline V gene. After removal of 0 bases from V and 2 bases from J, the junction contained 5 bases not matched to a gene. The CDR3 region is CASSQDSGSVTYNEQFF. The CDR3 DNA is TGTGCCAGCAGCCAAGATAGCGGGAGTGTCACCTACAATGAGCAGTTCTTC.

This chain joins TRBV18 and TRBJ1-1; D is unclear. The germline V gene has CDR1 KGHSH and CDR2 LQKENI. This CDR3 region has 14 residues. Trimming removed 4 bases from V and 4 bases from J, with 13 bases in between. CDR3 in amino acids: CASSLKNGGTEAFF. CDR3 coding DNA: TGTGCCAGCTCACTCAAGAACGGAGGCACTGAAGCTTTCTTT.

The genes are TRBV30 and TRBJ1-1, with TRBD1 as a possible D gene (5 bases). Trimming left V 4 bases short and J 0 bases short, with 15 bases between. The CDR3 is 15 amino acids. Germline V CDR1 and CDR2: GTSNPN, SVGIG (reference sequence). The CDR3 DNA follows: TGTGCCTGGACTGTCCAGGGCAGGATGAACACTGAAGCTTTCTTT. Amino acids: CAWTVQGRMNTEAFF. The full variable domain, its missing parts supplied by reference TRBV30 and TRBJ1-1, is SQTIHQWPATLVQPVGSPLSLECTVEGTSNPNLYWYRQAAGRGLQLLFYSVGIGQISSEVPQNLSASRPQDRQFILSSKKLLLSDSGFYLCAWTVQGRMNTEAFFGQGTRLTVV.

The gene calls are TRBV19 and TRBJ1-2, with a possible D match to TRBD1 (6 bases). The germline V and J ends were trimmed by 10 bases and 7 bases, with 19 bases remaining between them. This CDR3 comprises 13 residues. The germline V gene encodes CDR1 LNHDA and CDR2 SQIVND (reference sequence). The CDR3 sequence is CATIGKGVGGYTF. The CDR3 DNA reads TGTGCCACCATAGGAAAGGGGGTTGGTGGCTACACCTTC.